The rows below give T cell receptor beta chains drawn from one sample of a study of OX40 agonist ivuxolimab in advanced cancers. The repertoire was sequenced with immunoSEQ multiplex PCR; TCRdb's copy has only in-frame clones and lacks some. The sample includes under 100,000 clones, 75% to 90% seen only once; the top ten take roughly 2.5%. The sequencing used CD4+ or CD8+ T cells sorted from blood, collected in a trial of the OX40 agonist ivuxolimab. These receptors were taken from an adult with an advanced solid tumor such as melanoma, head and neck, liver or kidney cancer. Both conserved end residues are part of each CDR3. The D gene is left open where the match is weak.

V gene,J gene,D gene,CDR3 length,CDR3 protein
TRBV6-5,TRBJ1-2,TRBD1,15,CASRMRGRGKYGYTF
TRBV10-3,TRBJ2-3,TRBD2,19,CAISLNQETSGGAGDTQYF
TRBV6-5,TRBJ1-3,TRBD1,15,CASRRDRLPGNTIYF
TRBV18,TRBJ2-2,TRBD1,16,CASSPRGTGNTGELFF
TRBV5-1,TRBJ1-1,.,15,CASSFLRTKNTEAFF
TRBV6-1,TRBJ1-5,.,14,CASSARGGNQPQHF
TRBV20-1,TRBJ1-2,.,10,CSAPPRENTF
TRBV6-6,.,.,14,CASRRGQGSYEQYF
TRBV5-4,TRBJ2-1,TRBD2,17,CASSGPRVAGGLNEQFF
TRBV28,TRBJ1-5,.,13,CASSLDGGQPQHF
TRBV9,TRBJ2-5,.,16,CASSVAAGAMGETQYF
TRBV5-5,TRBJ2-7,TRBD1,15,CASSPSGTGINEQYF
TRBV5-1,TRBJ2-3,TRBD2,14,CASSFLAGTDTQYF
TRBV7-6,TRBJ1-6,.,15,CASRGLGRLNSPLHF
TRBV30,TRBJ1-6,TRBD1,13,CAWDGTGNSPLHF
TRBV2,TRBJ1-5,.,15,CASSEMFPSNQPQHF
TRBV28,TRBJ1-2,TRBD1,16,CASGRAGDSFVYGYTF
TRBV7-3,TRBJ2-3,.,14,CASSPTVGTDTQYF
TRBV28,TRBJ1-2,TRBD1,15,CASSRPGTGNYGYTF
TRBV28,TRBJ1-5,.,13,CASRRRTHQPQHF
TRBV7-9,TRBJ1-4,.,16,CASSLLLHATNEKLFF
TRBV15,TRBJ1-5,.,15,CATSDWRGSNQPQHF
TRBV4-1,TRBJ1-2,TRBD1,16,CASSSPGTDPLRGYTF
TRBV5-1,TRBJ1-3,.,14,CASSSSTGRNTIYF
TRBV11-2,TRBJ2-7,.,14,CASSLSSISYEQYF
TRBV2,TRBJ1-6,.,15,CASSERQSYNSPLHF
TRBV6-1,TRBJ2-5,.,13,CASSLTSKETQYF
TRBV4-1,TRBJ1-1,.,19,CASSQPGWRGKGGITEAFF
TRBV6-1,TRBJ1-3,.,14,CASSEVFSGNTIYF